Listed here are 26 T cell receptor beta chains from one sample, sequenced in a study of T-cell reconstitution after alpha-beta-depleted transplantation in children. Construction of the TCRbeta library involved unique molecular identifiers. Via MiXCR, TCRdb re-called the PCR reads, giving one row per CDR3 protein. The sample holds some 95,000 distinct CDR3 sequences, around a quarter seen once. Source: PBMCs, taken before TCRalphabeta/CD19-depleted stem cell transplant. All receptors derive from a boy under 10 years old with acute lymphoblastic leukemia, due to receive a stem cell transplant.

This clonotype was recorded only once. The genes are TRBV3-1 and TRBJ2-2, with 9 bases aligning to TRBD1. The CDR3 contains 15 residues. V dropped 5 bases and J dropped 6; count of bases not matched to a gene: 7. Germline assignment: CDR1 LGHDT and CDR2 YNNKEL (reference sequence). In nucleotides, the CDR3 is TGTGCCAGCAGCTTCGGACAGGGGAAAGCCGGGGAGCTGTTTTTT. Amino acids: CASSFGQGKAGELFF.

In its sample, this clonotype was seen once. The genes are TRBV3-1 and TRBJ2-7; the match to TRBD1 covers 9 bases. Germline V gene sequence: CDR1 LGHDT, CDR2 YNNKEL (reference sequence). The CDR3 totals 15 residues. V was clipped by 2 bases and J by 5 bases; unmatched bases: 7. The CDR3 here is CASSQSGQGVNEQYF. As DNA, the CDR3 is TGTGCCAGCAGCCAATCGGGACAGGGAGTCAACGAGCAGTACTTC.

This sequence joins TRBV7-2 and TRBJ1-5, with D uncertain. Germline V gene sequence: CDR1 SGHTA, CDR2 FQGNSA. The CDR3 runs to 18 residues. V was cut by 0 bases and J by 0 bases, with 15 bases left in between. Here the CDR3 reads CASSLAGSGEYSNQPQHF. CDR3 DNA sequence: TGTGCCAGCAGCTTAGCTGGATCTGGCGAGTATAGCAATCAGCCCCAGCATTTT.

This clonotype turned up a few times. The genes are TRBV7-2 and TRBJ1-2; D uncertain. Germline V CDR1 and CDR2: SGHTA, FQGNSA. The CDR3 has 13 amino acids. The V and J ends lost 1 base and 9 bases respectively, with 12 bases between them. CDR3 sequence: CASSLEGGNSYTF. CDR3 in DNA: TGTGCCAGCAGCTTAGAGGGCGGCAACAGCTACACCTTC.

The genes are TRBV6-1 and TRBJ2-5; 9 bases align to TRBD2. With V trimmed by 3 bases and J by 4 bases, 3 bases remained unmatched. The CDR3 covers 14 residues. CDR1 and CDR2 from the germline V gene are MNHNS and SASEGT. Written as DNA, the CDR3 is TGTGCCAGCAGTGAGGTTAGCGGGGGAGAGACCCAGTACTTC. It translates to CASSEVSGGETQYF.

Here the CDR3 DNA reads TGTGCCATCAGAGAGACAGTTAACACTGAAGCTTTCTTT. Translation gives CAIRETVNTEAFF. This chain links TRBV10-3 with TRBJ1-1; tentatively, D is TRBD1 (5 bases). Trimming pared 6 bases from V and 2 bases from J, leaving 10 bases between. The length of the CDR3 is 13 residues. Looked up from germline, CDR1 is ENHRY and CDR2 is SYGVKD.

The chain couples TRBV4-2 to TRBJ2-1; TRBD2 matches at 8 bases. CDR1 is LGHNA, CDR2 YNFKEQ, per germline. The J segment lost 2 bases and the V segment lost 10 bases, leaving 22 bases of the junction unmatched. CDR3 size: 19 residues. This chain's CDR3 is CAIFPGPLAEGLAYNEQFF. The CDR3 DNA sequence: TGTGCCATCTTCCCCGGGCCACTAGCGGAGGGGCTCGCCTACAATGAGCAGTTCTTC.

This clonotype has more than one count but fewer than ten. V and J are TRBV7-9 and TRBJ2-7; no reliable D call. The CDR3 length is 14 residues. Germline lookup yields CDR1 SEHNR and CDR2 FQNEAQ (reference sequence). V lost 4 bases and J lost 2, with 12 bases in between. CDR3 DNA: TGTGCCAGCAGCTCCTCCATGTTGGCCTACGAGCAGTACTTC. It specifies CASSSSMLAYEQYF. Combining the CDR3 with reference TRBV7-9 and TRBJ2-7 gives the whole variable domain DTGVSQNPRHKITKRGQNVTFRCDPISEHNRLYWYRQTLGQGPEFLTYFQNEAQLEKSRLLSDRFSAERPKGSFSTLEIQRTEQGDSAMYLCASSSSMLAYEQYFGPGTRLTVT.

The chain carries TRBV6-1 and TRBJ2-3; 8 nucleotides align to TRBD2. CDR1 is MNHNS and CDR2 is SASEGT in the germline V gene. The ends lost 5 bases at V and 9 bases at J; junction bases unmatched: 7. This CDR3 comprises 13 residues. CDR3 DNA sequence: TGTGCCAGCAGTCCCGGGGGGGGAGGAACGCAGTATTTT. Protein sequence: CASSPGGGGTQYF.

The table lists this clonotype with a few counts. The rearrangement uses TRBV5-1 and TRBJ1-1, with no clear D. This CDR3 has 15 amino acids. Trimming removed 0 bases at V and 2 bases at J, with 11 bases between. The germline gives CDR1 SGHRS, CDR2 YFSETQ. The CDR3 spells CASSLAPGLNTEAFF. DNA of the CDR3: TGCGCCAGCAGCTTGGCTCCAGGTTTAAACACTGAAGCTTTCTTT.

In its sample, this clonotype was seen a few times. The chain has TRBV7-2 and TRBJ2-3; D is unresolved. The CDR3 runs 12 residues. V lost 1 base and J lost 4, with 3 bases in between. Germline V gene sequence: CDR1 SGHTA, CDR2 FQGNSA. CDR3 sequence: CASSLGPDTQYF. Here the CDR3 DNA reads TGTGCCAGCAGCTTAGGGCCAGATACGCAGTATTTT.

The table lists this clonotype with a few counts. V usage is TRBV7-8 and J usage is TRBJ1-5; no clear D. Germline loops: CDR1 SGHVS, CDR2 FQNEAQ. Trimming pared 3 bases from V and 6 bases from J, leaving 9 bases between. The CDR3 has 13 amino acids. The CDR3 DNA follows: TGTGCCAGCAGCTTCGACTACCGTCAGCCCCAGCATTTT. This gives the protein CASSFDYRQPQHF.

The genes are TRBV5-1 and TRBJ2-3, with D hard to call. V was pared by 2 bases and J by 0 bases, with 13 bases between. The CDR3 has 16 residues. Looked up from germline, CDR1 is SGHRS and CDR2 is YFSETQ. CDR3 nucleotides: TGCGCCAGCAGCTTCAACTCCTTTACTAGCACAGATACGCAGTATTTT. Translated, it gives CASSFNSFTSTDTQYF.

The J gene is TRBJ2-2, the V gene TRBV5-1; the D is unclear. V lost 1 base to trimming and J lost 7 bases, with 5 bases between them. Germline CDR1 reads SGHRS; CDR2 reads YFSETQ. The CDR3 is 12 residues long. The CDR3 DNA follows: TGCGCCAGCAGCTTGCCGCGCGGGGAGCTGTTTTTT. This codes for CASSLPRGELFF. Combining the CDR3 with reference TRBV5-1 and TRBJ2-2 gives the whole variable domain KAGVTQTPRYLIKTRGQQVTLSCSPISGHRSVSWYQQTPGQGLQFLFEYFSETQRNKGNFPGRFSGRQFSNSRSEMNVSTLELGDSALYLCASSLPRGELFFGEGSRLTVL.

There are a few counts of this clonotype. The J gene is TRBJ2-1, the V gene TRBV7-6, with 11 bases that match TRBD2. This CDR3 spans 17 amino acids. Germline CDR1 and CDR2: SGHVS and FNYEAQ. The ends lost 5 bases at V and 5 bases at J; junction bases unmatched: 11. CDR3 bases: TGTGCCAGCAGCCAAGGCGGGACTAGCGGAGACAACAATGAGCAGTTCTTC. Its translation is CASSQGGTSGDNNEQFF.

At least ten counts were recorded for this clonotype. This sequence joins TRBV5-1 and TRBJ2-5; D might be TRBD1 (6 bases). The CDR3 is 15 amino acids. CDR1 is SGHRS, CDR2 YFSETQ, per germline. Trimming stripped 3 bases from V and 4 bases from J, with 16 bases between. The CDR3 sequence is CASSSEGTPLETQYF. The CDR3 nucleotides read TGCGCCAGCAGCTCCGAGGGGACACCCCTAGAGACCCAGTACTTC.

This clonotype showed up just a few times. This chain joins TRBV3-1 and TRBJ2-5; D remains unclear. The CDR3 loop spans 13 amino acids. V was trimmed by 5 bases and J by 7 bases, leaving 14 bases between them. CDR1 and CDR2 (germline): LGHDT, YNNKEL (reference sequence). The CDR3 region has the DNA TGTGCCAGCAGCGTGGGTCATCCGGGGACCCAGTACTTC. Translated, it gives CASSVGHPGTQYF.

This clonotype showed up just a few times. The rearrangement links TRBV5-6 to TRBJ2-1; tentative D call: TRBD1 (5 bases). This CDR3 region has 12 residues. With 0 bases removed from V and 7 bases from J, the gap between germline ends came to 5 bases. CDR1 and CDR2 (germline): SGHDT, YYEEEE. The CDR3 nucleotides are TGTGCCAGCAGCTTGGGGACAAATGAGCAGTTCTTC. It yields the protein CASSLGTNEQFF.

For this clonotype: This clone may be a read error of a much larger clone one base away. The V gene is TRBV4-1, the J gene TRBJ2-7; D is possibly TRBD1 (5 bases). This CDR3 contains 15 residues. Trimming pared 2 bases from V and 2 bases from J, leaving 13 bases between. Germline V CDR1 and CDR2: MGHRA, YSYEKL. The chain's CDR3 is CASSQPYRPPYEQYF. The CDR3 DNA sequence: TGCGCCAGCAGCCAACCGTACAGGCCTCCCTACGAGCAGTACTTC.

There are a few counts of this clonotype. The V call is TRBV20-1, the J call TRBJ2-1, with D uncertain. The CDR3 sequence is 11 residues long. In germline, CDR1 is DFQATT, CDR2 SNEGSKA (reference sequence). Deletions cut 5 bases from V and 6 bases from J, with 8 bases between. CDR3: CSARGLNEQFF. As DNA, the CDR3 is TGCAGTGCTCGAGGCCTCAATGAGCAGTTCTTC.

This rearrangement joins TRBV20-1 to TRBJ2-1; 9 nucleotides align to TRBD2. This CDR3 spans 15 amino acids. Germline trimming cut 5 bases from V and 8 bases from J; bases unmatched to any gene: 13. Germline V lookup: CDR1 DFQATT, CDR2 SNEGSKA (reference sequence). The CDR3 here is CSAPMGSGRRDEQFF. CDR3 DNA: TGCAGTGCTCCAATGGGAAGCGGGAGGAGAGATGAGCAGTTCTTC.

This chain links TRBV4-3 with TRBJ2-7; D unresolved. V was trimmed by 2 bases and J by 0 bases, leaving 8 bases between them. The CDR3 totals 14 residues. The germline gives CDR1 LGHNA, CDR2 YSLEER. The CDR3 reads CASSQKTSSYEQYF. DNA of the CDR3: TGCGCCAGCAGCCAAAAGACAAGCTCCTACGAGCAGTACTTC.

This clonotype has only a few counts. J is TRBJ2-1 and V is TRBV6-4, with 10 bases fitting TRBD1. Losses at the gene ends were 4 bases for V and 3 bases for J; bases not matched to a gene: 0. The germline gives CDR1 MRHNA, CDR2 SNTAGT. The CDR3 length is 14 residues. The CDR3 coding sequence is TGTGCCAGCAGTGGGACAGGGGGCTACAATGAGCAGTTCTTC. Translation gives CASSGTGGYNEQFF.

This clonotype turned up a few times. The chain is built from TRBV20-1 and TRBJ2-1; the D is unclear. The V gene's germline CDR1 is DFQATT and CDR2 SNEGSKA (reference sequence). The CDR3 sequence is 14 residues long. Trimming removed 3 bases at V and 10 bases at J, with 19 bases between. The CDR3 reads CSASRSPQPAEQFF. The CDR3 DNA reads TGCAGTGCTAGTCGGTCACCCCAACCCGCAGAGCAGTTCTTC.

The V gene is TRBV20-1, the J gene TRBJ2-5; TRBD1 matches 7 bases. Losses at the gene ends were 3 bases for V and 1 base for J; bases not matched to a gene: 8. The CDR3 length is 15 residues. Germline-derived CDR1 and CDR2 are DFQATT and SNEGSKA (reference sequence). The CDR3 DNA reads as TGCAGTGCTAGGGACGGGACAGCTAGCCAAGAGACCCAGTACTTC. This encodes CSARDGTASQETQYF.

The chain combines TRBV7-2 with TRBJ2-3, with D perhaps matching TRBD1 (6 bases). Germline V gene sequence: CDR1 SGHTA, CDR2 FQGNSA. This CDR3 comprises 15 residues. Trimming pared 5 bases from V and 3 bases from J, leaving 15 bases between. The CDR3 nucleotides are TGTGCCAGCAGCCCCAATGGGGGCGGGACAGATACGCAGTATTTT. Translated, it gives CASSPNGGGTDTQYF.